This TCR beta chain derives from a study of blood T cells in healthy people across ages. The second PCR ran roughly 6 to 11 cycles with a sample-barcoded 5' primer and J-beta primers. In TCRdb, the 5' RACE reads were re-called with MiXCR into one record per CDR3 protein. This sample has under 700,000 distinct CDR3 sequences; approximately 25% occur once, and the top ten carry approximately 8.7%. V dropped 6 bases and J dropped 0; count of bases not matched to a gene: 7. Germline V gene data show CDR1 as LNHDA and CDR2 as SQIVND (reference sequence). CDR3 size: 16 residues. This clonotype was seen a few times. These data were likewise used in another study, on T cells of mothers and their children.

This clonotype was obtained from a boy between 10 and 17 years old in good health. Sequenced: blood. The rearrangement joins TRBV19 to TRBJ1-4; 7 positions match TRBD1. The CDR3 DNA reads as TGTGCCAGTAGCCGGACAGGAGTTGCAACTAATGAAAAACTGTTTTTT. As protein: CASSRTGVATNEKLFF.